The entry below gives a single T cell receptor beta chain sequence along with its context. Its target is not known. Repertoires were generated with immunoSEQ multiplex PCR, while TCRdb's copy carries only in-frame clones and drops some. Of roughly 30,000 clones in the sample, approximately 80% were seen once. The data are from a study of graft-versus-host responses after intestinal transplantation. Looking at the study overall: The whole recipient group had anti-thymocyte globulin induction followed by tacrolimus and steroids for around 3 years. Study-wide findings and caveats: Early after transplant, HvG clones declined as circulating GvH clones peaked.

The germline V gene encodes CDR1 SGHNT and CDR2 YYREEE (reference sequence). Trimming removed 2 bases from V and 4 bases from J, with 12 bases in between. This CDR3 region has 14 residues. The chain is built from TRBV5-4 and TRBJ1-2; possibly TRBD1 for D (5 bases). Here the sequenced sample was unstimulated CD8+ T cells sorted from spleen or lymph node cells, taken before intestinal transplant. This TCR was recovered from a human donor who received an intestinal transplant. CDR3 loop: CASSFGGAVYGYTF. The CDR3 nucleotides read TGTGCCAGCAGCTTTGGAGGGGCGGTCTATGGCTACACCTTC.